Listed below are T cell receptor beta chains from one sample, sequenced in a study of response to subunit inactivated influenza vaccine. Each CDR3 protein is one row after TCRdb ran MiXCR on the RT-PCR reads. The data show about 650,000 distinct CDR3 sequences, with approximately 15% seen just once and less than 9% held by the top ten. Material: PBMCs from blood, obtained 14 to 15 days before vaccination. These receptors were taken from a man aged 50-59 years who received an inactivated influenza vaccine. CDR3s include the opening cysteine and the closing phenylalanine or tryptophan. The D gene is left open where the match is weak. Size values are once, few and many counts, or a class for expanded clones, and some rows have none.

d_gene: TRBD2; abundance: few; j_gene: TRBJ2-1; v_gene: TRBV3-1; CDR3aa: CASSPPWTSGNNEQFF; CDR3nt: TGTGCCAGCAGCCCGCCTTGGACTAGCGGAAACAATGAGCAGTTCTTC
d_gene: TRBD2; abundance: NA; j_gene: TRBJ2-1; v_gene: TRBV28; CDR3aa: CASSSPGGPSLHEQFF; CDR3nt: TGTGCCAGCAGTTCCCCGGGGGGGCCTAGTCTCCATGAGCAGTTCTTC
d_gene: NA; abundance: NA; j_gene: TRBJ2-7; v_gene: TRBV5-1; CDR3aa: CASSLAAGPHEQYF; CDR3nt: TGCGCCAGCAGCTTGGCTGCGGGCCCCCACGAGCAGTACTTC
d_gene: TRBD2; abundance: few; j_gene: TRBJ2-3; v_gene: TRBV4-2; CDR3aa: CASSQRAGGAGVEDTQYF; CDR3nt: TGTGCCAGCAGCCAAAGGGCGGGGGGCGCAGGGGTTGAGGATACGCAGTATTTT
d_gene: NA; abundance: NA; j_gene: TRBJ2-2; v_gene: TRBV4-3; CDR3aa: CASSQDPQNAGELFF; CDR3nt: TGCGCCAGCAGCCAAGATCCCCAGAACGCCGGGGAGCTGTTTTTT
d_gene: NA; abundance: NA; j_gene: TRBJ2-1; v_gene: TRBV7-2; CDR3aa: CASSLVAHYNEQFF; CDR3nt: TGTGCCAGCAGCCTGGTCGCCCACTACAATGAGCAGTTCTTC
d_gene: NA; abundance: NA; j_gene: TRBJ2-1; v_gene: TRBV7-2; CDR3aa: CASSLEVFNEQFF; CDR3nt: TGTGCCAGCAGCTTAGAAGTTTTCAATGAGCAGTTCTTC
d_gene: TRBD1; abundance: NA; j_gene: TRBJ2-7; v_gene: TRBV5-1; CDR3aa: CASSLDTGDEQYF; CDR3nt: TGCGCCAGCAGCTTGGACACAGGGGACGAGCAGTACTTC
d_gene: TRBD1; abundance: NA; j_gene: TRBJ2-5; v_gene: TRBV28; CDR3aa: CASSSNPGQGRETQYF; CDR3nt: TGTGCCAGCAGTTCGAATCCGGGACAGGGACGAGAGACCCAGTACTTC
d_gene: NA; abundance: NA; j_gene: TRBJ2-7; v_gene: TRBV5-1; CDR3aa: CASSFSSLTYEQYF; CDR3nt: TGCGCCAGCAGCTTTAGCAGTCTCACCTACGAGCAGTACTTC
d_gene: NA; abundance: NA; j_gene: TRBJ1-3; v_gene: TRBV10-3; CDR3aa: CAISGVGRQSGNTIYF; CDR3nt: TGTGCCATCAGTGGAGTCGGAAGGCAGTCTGGAAACACCATATATTTT
d_gene: NA; abundance: few; j_gene: TRBJ2-7; v_gene: TRBV11-1; CDR3aa: CASSLPSPYEQYF; CDR3nt: TGTGCCAGCAGCTTACCATCCCCGTACGAGCAGTACTTC
d_gene: NA; abundance: many; j_gene: TRBJ1-1; v_gene: TRBV7-9; CDR3aa: CASKHAGNTEAFF; CDR3nt: TGTGCCAGCAAACACGCAGGGAACACTGAAGCTTTCTTT
d_gene: TRBD1; abundance: NA; j_gene: TRBJ2-5; v_gene: TRBV7-2; CDR3aa: CASSLGDRQQETQYF; CDR3nt: TGTGCCAGCAGCTTAGGGGACAGGCAGCAAGAGACCCAGTACTTC
d_gene: TRBD1; abundance: few; j_gene: TRBJ2-3; v_gene: TRBV6-5; CDR3aa: CASSYSYLTGGKDTQYF; CDR3nt: TGTGCCAGCAGTTACTCGTACTTGACAGGGGGGAAGGATACGCAGTATTTT
d_gene: NA; abundance: NA; j_gene: TRBJ2-3; v_gene: TRBV7-8; CDR3aa: CASTEKIRADTQYF; CDR3nt: TGTGCCAGCACGGAAAAGATCCGGGCAGATACGCAGTATTTT
d_gene: TRBD1; abundance: NA; j_gene: TRBJ2-1; v_gene: TRBV5-1; CDR3aa: CASSISGQGGYNEQFF; CDR3nt: TGCGCCAGCAGCATCTCCGGACAGGGAGGCTACAATGAGCAGTTCTTC
d_gene: NA; abundance: NA; j_gene: TRBJ1-6; v_gene: TRBV10-2; CDR3aa: CASSVGQDNSPLHF; CDR3nt: TGCGCCAGCAGTGTAGGGCAAGATAATTCACCCCTCCACTTT
d_gene: NA; abundance: few; j_gene: TRBJ1-1; v_gene: TRBV6-5; CDR3aa: CAVRVTNTEAFF; CDR3nt: TGTGCTGTCAGGGTAACGAACACTGAAGCTTTCTTT
d_gene: NA; abundance: NA; j_gene: TRBJ2-7; v_gene: TRBV9; CDR3aa: CASSEQGGPFYEQYF; CDR3nt: TGTGCCAGCAGCGAGCAGGGAGGCCCCTTCTACGAGCAGTACTTC
d_gene: TRBD2; abundance: few; j_gene: TRBJ2-2; v_gene: TRBV20-1; CDR3aa: CSAILRGGAGELFF; CDR3nt: TGCAGTGCTATATTAAGGGGAGGGGCCGGGGAGCTGTTTTTT